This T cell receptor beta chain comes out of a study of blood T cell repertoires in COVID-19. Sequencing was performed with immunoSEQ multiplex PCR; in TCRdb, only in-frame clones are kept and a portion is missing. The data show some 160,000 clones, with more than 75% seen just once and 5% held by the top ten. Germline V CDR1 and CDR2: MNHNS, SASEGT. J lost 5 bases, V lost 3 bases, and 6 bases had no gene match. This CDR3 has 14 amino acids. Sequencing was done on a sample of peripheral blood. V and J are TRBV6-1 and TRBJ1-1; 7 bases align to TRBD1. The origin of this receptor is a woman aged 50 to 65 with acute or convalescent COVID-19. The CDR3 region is CASSDQGEDTEAFF. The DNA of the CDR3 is TGTGCCAGCAGTGATCAGGGGGAAGATACTGAAGCTTTCTTT.